This record concerns one T cell receptor (beta chain) sequence. Its cognate antigen is unknown. Trimming removed 8 bases at V and 6 bases at J, with 16 bases between. Germline CDR1 is SGHDN and CDR2 is FVKESK. This CDR3 is 13 amino acids long. As the template, RNA transcripts were used to amplify TCR beta CDR3 regions. After a first-round RT-PCR with HTBI primers, a second-round multiplex PCR was run. TCRdb re-derived calls from the multiplex PCR reads in MiXCR, one entry per CDR3 protein. The sample has about 240,000 distinct CDR3 sequences, less than 55% seen once. Active ophthalmopathy (CAS at least 3, NOSPECS at least 4), lasting under 3 months. Diagnosis used clinical symptoms, serum thyroxine, TRAb, thyroid ultrasound and orbital computed tomography. PBMCs originated in roughly 10 ml of fresh peripheral blood. This sample was included in a study of Graves' ophthalmopathy and Graves' hyperthyroidism.

Points from the study as a whole: Among expanded thyroid clonotypes above 0.001 frequency, most also occurred in blood.

The J gene is TRBJ1-2, the V gene TRBV14, with D hard to call. The sequencing sample was made of peripheral blood. This clonotype originated in an adult man with Graves' ophthalmopathy. CDR3 bases: TGTGCCAGCTCAGTTAATGAGCAGGATGGCTACACCTTC. Translation gives CASSVNEQDGYTF.